This T cell receptor (beta chain) was observed in a study of response to subunit inactivated influenza vaccine. TCRdb reanalysed the RT-PCR reads using MiXCR and keeps one entry per CDR3 protein. The sample comprises about 540,000 distinct CDR3 sequences, less than 25% of which are singletons, and 2.5% to 3% rests with the top ten. The CDR3 extends over 17 amino acids. V lost 0 bases to trimming and J lost 5 bases; unmatched junction nucleotides: 10. The sample was also linked to a second study, of T cells expressing NK-cell markers. That study reports: As the method of synthesis, 5'RACE template switching with UMIs yielded TCR beta cDNA. Sorted CD3+CD56+NKG2C+, CD3+CD56+NKG2C- and CD3+CD56-NKG2C+ T cells supplied TCR beta repertoires. T cells sorted in several experiments were restricted to alpha-beta TCR T cells by an anti-gamma-delta TCR antibody.

The TCR comes from a man in his fifties who received an inactivated influenza vaccine. The sequencing used CD4+ T cells sorted from PBMCs, collected 12 days after vaccination. The genes are TRBV23-1 and TRBJ2-1, with 7 bases fitting TRBD1. TRBV23-1 falls under the ORF class, with uncertain function. The CDR3 region is CASSQSNKGTVHNEQFF. The CDR3 region has the DNA TGCGCCAGCAGTCAATCGAATAAGGGGACAGTTCACAATGAGCAGTTCTTC.